This TCR beta chain was observed in a study of blood T cell repertoires in COVID-19. Background on the study: COVID-19 samples, acute and convalescent, were from the United States, Italy and Spain. PBMCs, B-cell-depleted T cells, or T cells provided the cDNA or gDNA that made up the material.

CDR3 length: 14 residues. Germline assignment: CDR1 ENHRY and CDR2 SYGVKD. Trimming removed 3 bases at V and 0 bases at J, with 8 bases between. Method: immunoSEQ multiplex PCR; TCRdb's copy keeps in-frame clones and lacks some. This table has under 200,000 clones, roughly 81% appearing once. This clone was detected once. The chain links TRBV10-3 to TRBJ1-1; D gene uncertain. The receptor's source is a woman aged 80 or over with acute or convalescent COVID-19. The sequencing sample was made of peripheral blood. The CDR3, as DNA: TGTGCCATCAGTGATGGCCTCCTGAACACTGAAGCTTTCTTT. Protein sequence: CAISDGLLNTEAFF.